These 28 T cell receptor beta chains were sequenced from one sample in a study of beta chain features in type 1 diabetes. Overall study results and limits: Significant though moderate, a shortening of TCRB CDR3s appeared in all four CD4+ subsets of Type 1 diabetes patients.

Their cognate antigens are unknown. Every isolated RNA sample was fully reverse transcribed, so sequencing captured expressed TCRB transcripts. Profiled with immunoSEQ multiplex PCR; TCRdb holds only in-frame clones, not every one. The table records over 200,000 clones, 9.5% to 13% of them present only once. The sequencing input was naive CD4+ T cells from blood. The receptors come from a man aged 30-40 years with type 1 diabetes.

The genes are TRBV28 and TRBJ2-5, with D possibly matching TRBD2 (5 bases). This CDR3 has 16 amino acids. V gave up 4 bases and J gave up 7 bases, with 22 bases separating them. Germline CDR1 is MDHEN and CDR2 is SYDVKM. The CDR3 here is CASSSPRRGSRGTQYF. In DNA, the CDR3 is TGTGCCAGCAGTTCCCCGCGACGTGGATCCCGGGGGACCCAGTACTTC.

This chain uses TRBV4-1 with TRBJ1-1; D unresolved. Germline V gene sequence: CDR1 MGHRA, CDR2 YSYEKL. The CDR3 covers 14 residues. Trimming left V 1 base short and J 4 bases short, with 10 bases between. In nucleotides, the CDR3 is TGCGCCAGCAGCCAAGTTCCCCTACTCACTGAAGCTTTCTTT. The encoded protein is CASSQVPLLTEAFF.

The chain links TRBV7-2 to TRBJ2-3, with 10 bases identical to TRBD2. The CDR3 length is 15 residues. Germline CDR1 reads SGHTA; CDR2 reads FQGNSA. Losses at the gene ends were 3 bases for V and 5 bases for J; bases not matched to a gene: 5. Here the CDR3 DNA reads TGTGCCAGCAGCTTTCAGCGGGGGGGCGGAGATACGCAGTATTTT. This sequence encodes CASSFQRGGGDTQYF.

This clone was counted only a few times. This rearrangement joins TRBV5-1 to TRBJ2-7; 9 nucleotides agree with TRBD1. Germline CDR1 reads SGHRS; CDR2 reads YFSETQ. After removal of 3 bases from V and 3 bases from J, the junction contained 4 bases not matched to a gene. This CDR3 contains 14 residues. The CDR3, as DNA: TGCGCCAGCAGCTGGGGACAGGGCCTCTACGAGCAGTACTTC. Protein: CASSWGQGLYEQYF.

This clone was observed a few times. The CDR3 DNA reads TGTGCCAGCAGCTTAGTTGGGGGGGGATCAACAGATACGCAGTATTTT. Amino acids: CASSLVGGGSTDTQYF. The J gene is TRBJ2-3, the V gene TRBV7-6; 7 nucleotides agree with TRBD2. The CDR3 totals 16 residues. The germline gives CDR1 SGHVS, CDR2 FNYEAQ. J lost 3 bases, V lost 1 base, and 7 bases had no gene match.

This clone was found a few times. CDR3: CASSLGTSGGQETQYF. The CDR3 nucleotides are TGTGCCAGCAGCTTAGGGACTAGCGGGGGTCAAGAGACCCAGTACTTC. The rearrangement joins TRBV7-9 to TRBJ2-5, with 13 bases aligning to TRBD2. CDR3 size: 16 residues. The germline CDR1 and CDR2 sequences are SEHNR and FQNEAQ (reference sequence). Unmatched junction bases numbered 1, after V lost 1 base and J lost 2 bases.

This clone occurred a few times. The V and J genes are TRBV19 and TRBJ2-7; 8 positions agree with TRBD1. V was clipped by 5 bases and J by 4 bases; unmatched bases: 16. CDR1 LNHDA and CDR2 SQIVND come from the germline V gene (reference sequence). The CDR3 totals 17 residues. In DNA, the CDR3 is TGTGCCAGTAGTCCAACCTGGACAGGGAGGATGAGTTACGAGCAGTACTTC. It yields the protein CASSPTWTGRMSYEQYF.

This clone was seen a handful of times. The chain recombines TRBV10-3 with TRBJ2-1; 8 bases fit TRBD2. The V gene's germline CDR1 is ENHRY and CDR2 SYGVKD. The CDR3 has 15 amino acids. V gave up 6 bases and J gave up 3 bases; unmatched junction bases: 7. Written as DNA, the CDR3 is TGTGCCATCAGCTCGGGACTAGGGAACTACAATGAGCAGTTCTTC. It specifies CAISSGLGNYNEQFF.

V gene TRBV18 combines with J gene TRBJ2-1; D is uncertain. V was cut by 2 bases and J by 4 bases, with 6 bases left in between. Germline-derived CDR1 and CDR2 are KGHSH and LQKENI. The CDR3 runs to 13 residues. CDR3 in amino acids: CASSPGLYNEQFF. Here the CDR3 DNA reads TGTGCCAGCTCACCAGGGCTGTACAATGAGCAGTTCTTC. The whole variable domain, filled in from reference TRBV18 and TRBJ2-1, reads NAGVMQNPRHLVRRRGQEARLRCSPMKGHSHVYWYRQLPEEGLKFMVYLQKENIIDESGMPKERFSAEFPKEGPSILRIQQVVRGDSAAYFCASSPGLYNEQFFGPGTRLTVL.

The genes are TRBV14 and TRBJ2-4; 8 bases map to TRBD1. Trimming took 0 bases from V and 2 from J; bases not matched to a gene: 3. Germline CDR1 reads SGHDN; CDR2 reads FVKESK. The CDR3 is 16 amino acids. The CDR3, as DNA: TGTGCCAGCAGCCAAGATAACAGGGGGACCAAAAACATTCAGTACTTC. Translating gives CASSQDNRGTKNIQYF.

This clone was seen more than once but under ten times. The chain combines TRBV27 with TRBJ1-6, with TRBD1 matching over 8 bases. V shed 3 bases, J shed 10 bases, and the junction held 8 bases outside the gene matches. Per the germline V gene, CDR1 is MNHEY and CDR2 is SMNVEV (reference sequence). The CDR3 spans 15 residues. CDR3 nucleotide sequence: TGTGCCAGCAGTTTCCTGGACAGGGTGGGCTCACCCCTCCACTTT. Translation gives CASSFLDRVGSPLHF.

V and J are TRBV18 and TRBJ1-5, with D tentatively TRBD1 (6 bases). Between the trimmed V and J ends, which lost 8 bases and 5 bases, there was a span of 13 bases. The CDR3 totals 13 residues. The germline gives CDR1 KGHSH, CDR2 LQKENI. CDR3 sequence reads: CASATGSDQPQHF. DNA of the CDR3: TGTGCCAGCGCCACAGGGTCGGATCAGCCCCAGCATTTT.

This clone was counted a few times. The chain joins TRBV6-5 to TRBJ2-5; D call uncertain. The V gene's germline CDR1 is MNHEY and CDR2 SVGAGI. V lost 11 bases and J 2 bases, leaving 15 bases between the germline ends. The CDR3 covers 13 residues. DNA for the CDR3: TGTGCCGTCCGCGCGGTGGTTCAAGAGACCCAGTACTTC. Translating it yields CAVRAVVQETQYF.

This clone has only a few counts. The rearrangement uses TRBV28 and TRBJ1-2; D gene unclear. CDR1 is MDHEN, CDR2 SYDVKM, per germline. The CDR3 is made up of 13 amino acids. V was pared by 6 bases and J by 4 bases, with 12 bases between. The CDR3 DNA sequence: TGTGCCAGCAGCAGATCCGCCCTCTATGGCTACACCTTC. Its protein is CASSRSALYGYTF.

The chain carries TRBV6-6 and TRBJ2-7; 8 positions agree with TRBD1. The junction had 5 bases not matched to a gene; V was cut back by 2 bases and J by 5 bases. The CDR3 runs 14 residues. Per germline, CDR1 MNHNY and CDR2 SVGAGI (reference sequence). The CDR3 sequence: CASSYPRQGNEQYF. The CDR3 DNA sequence: TGTGCCAGCAGTTACCCACGACAGGGGAACGAGCAGTACTTC.

This clone has only a few counts. V gene TRBV5-4 combines with J gene TRBJ1-1, with 7 positions matching TRBD1. Germline CDR1 SGHNT, CDR2 YYREEE (reference sequence). The CDR3 runs to 14 residues. After removal of 3 bases from V and 0 bases from J, the junction contained 2 bases not matched to a gene. CDR3 loop: CASSSGQMNTEAFF. The CDR3 bases are TGTGCCAGCAGCTCGGGACAGATGAACACTGAAGCTTTCTTT.

V and J are TRBV2 and TRBJ2-4, with 9 bases aligning to TRBD2. Trimming took 7 bases from V and 1 from J; bases not matched to a gene: 8. The CDR3 has 16 amino acids. CDR1 and CDR2 from the germline V gene are SNHLY and FYNNEI. The chain's CDR3 is CASKWGTSSAKNIQYF. The CDR3 DNA reads TGTGCCAGCAAGTGGGGGACTAGCTCCGCCAAAAACATTCAGTACTTC.

This clone has just a few counts. V and J are TRBV7-2 and TRBJ2-1; D is uncertain. The CDR3 has 13 amino acids. V lost 5 bases, J lost 4 bases, and 9 bases lay in between. Germline V CDR1 and CDR2: SGHTA, FQGNSA. CDR3 residues: CASSNGHYNEQFF. As DNA, the CDR3 is TGTGCCAGCAGCAATGGGCATTACAATGAGCAGTTCTTC.

The chain is built from TRBV5-1 and TRBJ2-1; TRBD2 matches at 11 bases. Trimming removed 5 bases from V and 1 base from J; junction bases left unmatched: 8. The CDR3 consists of 17 residues. Germline V lookup: CDR1 SGHRS, CDR2 YFSETQ. The CDR3: CASSPGTSGVSYNEQFF. The CDR3 nucleotides are TGCGCCAGCAGTCCCGGGACTAGCGGTGTATCCTACAATGAGCAGTTCTTC.

This chain links TRBV30 with TRBJ2-7; TRBD2 aligns across 9 bases. Germline V gene lookup returns CDR1 GTSNPN and CDR2 SVGIG (reference sequence). Trimming cost V 1 base and J 0 bases; bases outside gene matches: 4. This CDR3 comprises 15 residues. The CDR3 nucleotides are TGTGCCTGGAGTGGGGCGGGGGGGAGCTCCTACGAGCAGTACTTC. Its translation is CAWSGAGGSSYEQYF. Looking up the rest from reference TRBV30 and TRBJ2-7 gives the full variable domain: SQTIHQWPATLVQPVGSPLSLECTVEGTSNPNLYWYRQAAGRGLQLLFYSVGIGQISSEVPQNLSASRPQDRQFILSSKKLLLSDSGFYLCAWSGAGGSSYEQYFGPGTRLTVT.

This clone was seen only a few times. CDR3 region: CASSYSLTGVSYEQYF. The CDR3 nucleotides read TGTGCCAGCAGTTACTCCCTCACAGGGGTTTCGTACGAGCAGTACTTC. This sequence joins TRBV6-5 and TRBJ2-7; 7 bases line up with TRBD1. This CDR3 has 16 residues. V shed 0 bases and J 4 bases; nucleotides not matched to a gene: 9. CDR1 and CDR2 from the germline V gene are MNHEY and SVGAGI.

This chain uses TRBV11-2 with TRBJ2-3; 13 positions match TRBD2. Germline-derived CDR1 and CDR2 are SGHAT and FQNNGV. CDR3 size: 16 residues. The V segment lost 6 bases and the J segment 2 bases; nucleotides outside the gene matches: 5. Here the CDR3 DNA reads TGTGCCAGCAGGCGGACTAGCGGGGGCCCCACAGATACGCAGTATTTT. Translating it yields CASRRTSGGPTDTQYF.

J is TRBJ1-2 and V is TRBV30, with D tentatively TRBD1 (6 bases). The ends were cut back, 0 bases at V and 4 bases at J, with 6 bases in the middle. The germline CDR1 and CDR2 sequences are GTSNPN and SVGIG (reference sequence). This CDR3 spans 12 amino acids. The CDR3 bases are TGTGCCTGGAGTGTAGGGGGCTATGGCTACACCTTC. Translation: CAWSVGGYGYTF.

The CDR3 region is CASSLKRVGVNTGELFF. The CDR3 DNA is TGTGCCAGCAGCTTGAAACGGGTCGGGGTGAACACCGGGGAGCTGTTTTTT. The chain has TRBV5-4 and TRBJ2-2, with a tentative D call TRBD2 (5 bases). Germline-derived CDR1 and CDR2 are SGHNT and YYREEE (reference sequence). V lost 1 base and J lost 1, with 14 bases in between. The CDR3 consists of 17 residues. The whole variable domain, filled in from reference TRBV5-4 and TRBJ2-2, reads ETGVTQSPTHLIKTRGQQVTLRCSSQSGHNTVSWYQQALGQGPQFIFQYYREEENGRGNFPPRFSGLQFPNYSSELNVNALELDDSALYLCASSLKRVGVNTGELFFGEGSRLTVL.

The table lists this clone with a few counts. The J gene is TRBJ1-6, the V gene TRBV19; unclear D gene. There are 15 residues in the CDR3. Germline values: CDR1 LNHDA, CDR2 SQIVND (reference sequence). The V end was cut by 6 bases, the J end by 0 bases, with 9 bases between. CDR3 residues: CASRPRSSYNSPLHF. In nucleotides, the CDR3 is TGTGCCAGTAGACCACGGAGCTCCTATAATTCACCCCTCCACTTT. Full variable domain (rest looked up from reference TRBV19 and TRBJ1-6): DGGITQSPKYLFRKEGQNVTLSCEQNLNHDAMYWYRQDPGQGLRLIYYSQIVNDFQKGDIAEGYSVSREKKESFPLTVTSAQKNPTAFYLCASRPRSSYNSPLHFGNGTRLTVT.

This clone was detected only a few times. The chain uses TRBV6-1 and TRBJ2-1, with D possibly TRBD2 on 5 matching bases. The CDR3 covers 15 residues. V was trimmed by 4 bases and J by 1 base, leaving 11 bases between them. Per the germline V gene, CDR1 is MNHNS and CDR2 is SASEGT. The DNA of the CDR3 is TGTGCCAGCAGTGCGGGGAAACCTTCCTACAATGAGCAGTTCTTC. Its translation is CASSAGKPSYNEQFF.

The chain uses TRBV9 and TRBJ2-3; D unclear. This CDR3 spans 14 amino acids. Germline CDR1 SGDLS, CDR2 YYNGEE. The germline V and J ends were trimmed by 2 bases and 0 bases, with 7 bases remaining between them. CDR3 in DNA: TGTGCCAGCAGCGTTTCTATGAGCACAGATACGCAGTATTTT. It yields the protein CASSVSMSTDTQYF.

This clone was counted only a few times. The CDR3 region has the DNA TGTGCCAGCAGTCAGATTCAGGGGGGTGGCTACACCTTC. Translating gives CASSQIQGGGYTF. The rearrangement uses TRBV6-6 and TRBJ1-2; 7 nucleotides line up with TRBD1. V shed 5 bases and J 7 bases; nucleotides not matched to a gene: 7. This CDR3 has 13 amino acids. Germline assignment: CDR1 MNHNY and CDR2 SVGAGI (reference sequence).